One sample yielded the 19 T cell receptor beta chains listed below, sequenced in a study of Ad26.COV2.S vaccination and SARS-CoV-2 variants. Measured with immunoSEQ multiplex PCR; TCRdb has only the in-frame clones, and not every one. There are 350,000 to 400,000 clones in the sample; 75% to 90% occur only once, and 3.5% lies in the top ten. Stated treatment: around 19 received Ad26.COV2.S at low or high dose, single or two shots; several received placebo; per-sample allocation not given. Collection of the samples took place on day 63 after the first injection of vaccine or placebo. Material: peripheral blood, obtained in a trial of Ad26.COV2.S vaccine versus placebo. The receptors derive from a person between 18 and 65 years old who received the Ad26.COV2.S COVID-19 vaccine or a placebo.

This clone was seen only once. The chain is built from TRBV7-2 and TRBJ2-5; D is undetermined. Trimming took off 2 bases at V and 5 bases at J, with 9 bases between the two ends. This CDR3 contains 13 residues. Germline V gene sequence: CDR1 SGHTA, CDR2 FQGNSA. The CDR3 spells CASSLTLVETQYF. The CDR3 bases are TGTGCCAGCAGCTTAACCCTAGTTGAGACCCAGTACTTC.

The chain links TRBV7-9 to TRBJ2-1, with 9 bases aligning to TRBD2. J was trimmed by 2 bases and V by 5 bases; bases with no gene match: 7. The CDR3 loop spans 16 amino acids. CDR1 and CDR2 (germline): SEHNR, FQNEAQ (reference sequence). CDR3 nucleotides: TGTGCCAGCAGCCCGGGTAGCGGGGGTCCCTACAATGAGCAGTTCTTC. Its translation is CASSPGSGGPYNEQFF.

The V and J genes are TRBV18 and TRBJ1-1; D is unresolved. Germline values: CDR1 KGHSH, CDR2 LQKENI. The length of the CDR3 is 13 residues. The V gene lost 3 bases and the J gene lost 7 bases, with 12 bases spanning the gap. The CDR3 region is CASSPGVAFEAFF. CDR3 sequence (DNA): TGTGCCAGCTCACCCGGGGTGGCCTTTGAAGCTTTCTTT. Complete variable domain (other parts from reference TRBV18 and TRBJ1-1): NAGVMQNPRHLVRRRGQEARLRCSPMKGHSHVYWYRQLPEEGLKFMVYLQKENIIDESGMPKERFSAEFPKEGPSILRIQQVVRGDSAAYFCASSPGVAFEAFFGQGTRLTVV.

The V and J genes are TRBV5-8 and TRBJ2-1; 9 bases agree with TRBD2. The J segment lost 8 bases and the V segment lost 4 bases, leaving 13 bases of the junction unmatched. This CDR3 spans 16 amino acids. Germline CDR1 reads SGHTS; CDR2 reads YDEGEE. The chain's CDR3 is CASSPSGTSRFDEQFF. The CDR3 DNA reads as TGTGCCAGCAGCCCATCCGGGACTAGCAGATTCGATGAGCAGTTCTTC.

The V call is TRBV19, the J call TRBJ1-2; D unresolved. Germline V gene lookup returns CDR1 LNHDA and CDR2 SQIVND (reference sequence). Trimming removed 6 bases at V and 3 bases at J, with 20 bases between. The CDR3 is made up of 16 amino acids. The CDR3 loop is CASRNTVRYRYYGYTF. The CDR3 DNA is TGTGCCAGTAGAAACACGGTACGGTACCGTTACTATGGCTACACCTTC.

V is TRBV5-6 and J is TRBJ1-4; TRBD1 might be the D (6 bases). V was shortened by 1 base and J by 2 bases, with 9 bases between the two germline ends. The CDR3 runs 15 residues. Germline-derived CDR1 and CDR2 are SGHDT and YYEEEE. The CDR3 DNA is TGTGCCAGCAGCTTGTCAGGGGCGACTAATGAAAAACTGTTTTTT. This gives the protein CASSLSGATNEKLFF.

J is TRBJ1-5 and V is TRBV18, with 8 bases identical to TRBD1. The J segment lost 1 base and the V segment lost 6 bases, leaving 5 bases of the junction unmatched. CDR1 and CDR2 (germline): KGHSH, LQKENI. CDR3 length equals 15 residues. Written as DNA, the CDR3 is TGTGCCAGCTCCCTCGGACAGGGCAGCAATCAGCCCCAGCATTTT. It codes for CASSLGQGSNQPQHF.

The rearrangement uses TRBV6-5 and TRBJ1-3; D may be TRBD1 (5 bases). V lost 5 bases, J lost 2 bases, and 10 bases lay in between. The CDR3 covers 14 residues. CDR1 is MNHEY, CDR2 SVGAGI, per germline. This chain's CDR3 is CASSTGTAGNTIYF. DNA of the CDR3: TGTGCCAGCAGTACAGGAACAGCTGGAAACACCATATATTTT.

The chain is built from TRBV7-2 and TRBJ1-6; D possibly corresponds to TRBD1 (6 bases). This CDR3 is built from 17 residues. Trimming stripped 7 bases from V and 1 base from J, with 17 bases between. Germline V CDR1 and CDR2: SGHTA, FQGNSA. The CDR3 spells CASKGRGRGSYNSPLHF. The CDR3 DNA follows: TGTGCCAGCAAGGGGAGAGGGAGGGGGTCCTATAATTCACCCCTCCACTTT.

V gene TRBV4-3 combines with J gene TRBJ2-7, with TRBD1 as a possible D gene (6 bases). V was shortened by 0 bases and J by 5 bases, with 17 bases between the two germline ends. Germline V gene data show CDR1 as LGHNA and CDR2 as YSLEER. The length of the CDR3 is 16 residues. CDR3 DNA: TGCGCCAGCAGCCAAGAAGTGTCGAACAGGGTAAACGAGCAGTACTTC. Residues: CASSQEVSNRVNEQYF.

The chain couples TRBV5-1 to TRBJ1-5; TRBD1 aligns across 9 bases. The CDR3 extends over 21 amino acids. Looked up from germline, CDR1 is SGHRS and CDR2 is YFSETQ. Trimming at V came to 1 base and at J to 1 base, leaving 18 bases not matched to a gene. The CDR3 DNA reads TGCGCCAGCAGCTTGTTTCCCAGCGTAACAAGACAGGGGGTAAGCAATCAGCCCCAGCATTTT. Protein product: CASSLFPSVTRQGVSNQPQHF.

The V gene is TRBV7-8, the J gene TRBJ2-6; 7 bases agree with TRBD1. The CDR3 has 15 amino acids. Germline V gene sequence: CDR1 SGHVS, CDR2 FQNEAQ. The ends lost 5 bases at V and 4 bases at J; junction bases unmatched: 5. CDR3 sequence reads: CASSTTGYGANVLTF. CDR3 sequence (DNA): TGTGCCAGCAGCACGACAGGGTACGGGGCCAACGTCCTGACTTTC.

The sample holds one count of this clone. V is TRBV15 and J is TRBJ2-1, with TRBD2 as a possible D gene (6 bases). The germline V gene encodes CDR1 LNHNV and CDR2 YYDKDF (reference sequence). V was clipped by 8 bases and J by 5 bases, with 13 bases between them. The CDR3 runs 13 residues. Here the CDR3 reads CATADYHHNEQFF. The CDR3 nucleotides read TGTGCCACCGCGGACTACCACCACAATGAGCAGTTCTTC.

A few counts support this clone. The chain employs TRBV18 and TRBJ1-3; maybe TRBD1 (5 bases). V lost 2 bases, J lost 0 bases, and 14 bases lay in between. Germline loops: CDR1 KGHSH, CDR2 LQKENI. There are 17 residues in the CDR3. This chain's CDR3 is CASSPTTDRYSGNTIYF. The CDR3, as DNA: TGTGCCAGCTCACCAACGACAGACCGATACTCTGGAAACACCATATATTTT.

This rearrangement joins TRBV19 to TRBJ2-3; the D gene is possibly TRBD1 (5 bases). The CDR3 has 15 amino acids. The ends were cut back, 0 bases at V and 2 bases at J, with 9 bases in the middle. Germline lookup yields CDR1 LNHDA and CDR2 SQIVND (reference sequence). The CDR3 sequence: CASSIDLGATDTQYF. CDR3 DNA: TGTGCCAGTAGTATAGATCTAGGGGCCACAGATACGCAGTATTTT.

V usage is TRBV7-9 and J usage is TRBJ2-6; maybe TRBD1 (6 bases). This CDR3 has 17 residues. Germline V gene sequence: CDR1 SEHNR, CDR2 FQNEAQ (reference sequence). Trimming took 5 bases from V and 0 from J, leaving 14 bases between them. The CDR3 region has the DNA TGTGCCAGCAGCACGATAAGGGGGAGCTCTGGGGCCAACGTCCTGACTTTC. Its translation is CASSTIRGSSGANVLTF.

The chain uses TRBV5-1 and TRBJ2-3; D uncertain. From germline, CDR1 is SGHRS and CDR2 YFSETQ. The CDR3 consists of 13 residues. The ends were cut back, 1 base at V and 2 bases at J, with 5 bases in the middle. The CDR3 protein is CASSLSPTDTQYF. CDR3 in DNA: TGCGCCAGCAGCTTGAGTCCCACAGATACGCAGTATTTT.

The CDR3 here is CASSLPRTGGSYNEQFF. Here the CDR3 DNA reads TGCGCCAGCAGCTTACCTAGGACAGGGGGCTCCTACAATGAGCAGTTCTTC. V gene TRBV5-1 combines with J gene TRBJ2-1; 10 nucleotides agree with TRBD1. The CDR3 has 17 amino acids. The ends lost 2 bases at V and 0 bases at J; junction bases unmatched: 5. Germline lookup yields CDR1 SGHRS and CDR2 YFSETQ.

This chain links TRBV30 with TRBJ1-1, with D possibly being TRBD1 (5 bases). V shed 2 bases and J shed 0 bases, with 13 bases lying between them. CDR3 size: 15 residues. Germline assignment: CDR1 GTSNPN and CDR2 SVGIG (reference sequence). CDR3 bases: TGTGCCTGGAGTCTGAGGGGTTCGGTGAACACTGAAGCTTTCTTT. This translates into CAWSLRGSVNTEAFF.